Listed here are 8 T cell receptor beta chains from one sample, sequenced in a study of blood T cell repertoires in COVID-19. TCRdb's table, derived via immunoSEQ multiplex PCR, lists solely in-frame clones and lacks some. The sample includes roughly 330,000 clones, roughly nine tenths of them seen just once. The specimen was peripheral blood. These receptor sequences come from a man aged 18 to 29 who had recovered from COVID-19.

This chain links TRBV19 with TRBJ1-3; D is perhaps TRBD1 (6 bases). Per germline, CDR1 LNHDA and CDR2 SQIVND (reference sequence). This CDR3 is built from 15 residues. V lost 2 bases and J lost 1, with 9 bases in between. CDR3 in amino acids: CASSIPGQSGNTIYF. In DNA form, the CDR3 reads TGTGCCAGTAGTATACCCGGACAGTCTGGAAACACCATATATTTT.

The V call is TRBV6-5, the J call TRBJ1-1; D is uncertain. This CDR3 comprises 15 residues. V lost 2 bases and J lost 0, with 10 bases in between. CDR1 is MNHEY, CDR2 SVGAGI, per germline. This CDR3 is CASSYGRGMNTEAFF. The DNA for the CDR3 is TGTGCCAGCAGTTACGGCCGGGGTATGAACACTGAAGCTTTCTTT.

J is TRBJ1-2 and V is TRBV5-4; 11 bases fit TRBD1. The CDR3 covers 14 residues. Germline V gene lookup returns CDR1 SGHNT and CDR2 YYREEE (reference sequence). J gave up 8 bases and V 4 bases, and 7 bases lay outside the gene matches. The CDR3, as DNA: TGTGCCAGCAGCCATGGACAGGGGGCCGAGGGCTACACCTTC. Protein product: CASSHGQGAEGYTF. The variable domain in full, with the rest retrieved from reference TRBV5-4 and TRBJ1-2, is ETGVTQSPTHLIKTRGQQVTLRCSSQSGHNTVSWYQQALGQGPQFIFQYYREEENGRGNFPPRFSGLQFPNYSSELNVNALELDDSALYLCASSHGQGAEGYTFGSGTRLTVV.

This clone is a singleton in its sample. The chain combines TRBV11-3 with TRBJ2-7, with TRBD2 as a possible D gene (6 bases). V lost 4 bases and J 2 bases, leaving 9 bases between the germline ends. Germline V lookup: CDR1 SGHNT, CDR2 YENEEA. The CDR3 consists of 13 residues. The CDR3 region is CASSSGEAYEQYF. The CDR3, as DNA: TGTGCCAGCAGCTCCGGGGAGGCCTACGAGCAGTACTTC.

The chain carries TRBV5-4 and TRBJ2-1, with 8 nucleotides matching TRBD2. The length of the CDR3 is 13 residues. Unmatched junction bases numbered 1, after V lost 4 bases and J lost 4 bases. Germline lookup yields CDR1 SGHNT and CDR2 YYREEE (reference sequence). In DNA form, the CDR3 reads TGTGCCAGCAGCGGACTAGCTTACAATGAGCAGTTCTTC. Its protein is CASSGLAYNEQFF.

The chain joins TRBV11-2 to TRBJ2-7; 7 nucleotides match TRBD1. Germline V gene sequence: CDR1 SGHAT, CDR2 FQNNGV. V dropped 2 bases and J dropped 1; count of bases not matched to a gene: 2. The CDR3 spans 14 residues. CDR3 bases: TGTGCCAGCAGCTTAAACAGGGGATCCTACGAGCAGTACTTC. This gives the protein CASSLNRGSYEQYF.

The chain has TRBV9 and TRBJ2-1, with TRBD2 identical over 7 bases. Germline V gene data show CDR1 as SGDLS and CDR2 as YYNGEE. This CDR3 is built from 16 residues. V was clipped by 0 bases and J by 3 bases; unmatched bases: 6. The CDR3 sequence is CASSVAAGVGYNEQFF. In nucleotides, the CDR3 is TGTGCCAGCAGCGTAGCTGCGGGAGTTGGCTACAATGAGCAGTTCTTC.

J is TRBJ2-7 and V is TRBV7-6; perhaps TRBD2 as D (5 bases). Trimming removed 5 bases from V and 3 bases from J, with 11 bases in between. This CDR3 has 13 residues. Germline CDR1 and CDR2: SGHVS and FNYEAQ. The CDR3 sequence: CASSRGRDYEQYF. The CDR3 DNA follows: TGTGCCAGCAGCAGAGGACGGGACTACGAGCAGTACTTC.